The clone carrying this T cell receptor (beta chain) was seen more than once but under ten times. Antigen: not known. V dropped 2 bases and J dropped 0; count of bases not matched to a gene: 6. The length of the CDR3 is 16 residues. CDR1 is MGHDK and CDR2 is SYGVNS in the germline V gene. CD25-based Treg depletion was applied to purified naive CD4+ T cells. Points from the study as a whole: Greatest tumor Treg TCR overlap was with tumor naive CD4+ cells. The TCR gene usage of tumor memory CD4+ T cells clustered together with blood and lymph node memory CD4+ cells and with lymph node naive CD4+ cells.

After constant-region reverse-primer amplification, full-length variable regions underwent semi-nested PCR with Nested Universal Primer A. One entry per CDR3 protein, called by TCRdb with MiXCR from the 5' RACE reads. The sample holds tens of thousands of distinct CDR3 sequences, roughly 24% seen once. The sequenced sample was naive CD4+ T cells sorted from a lymph node. As to subset: naive CD4+ T cells, CD4+CD45RA+CD25-. J is TRBJ1-1 and V is TRBV25-1, with 7 bases that match TRBD1. The TCR sequence derives from a female donor with breast cancer. The CDR3 DNA sequence: TGTGCCAGCAGTGAACTGCAGACAGGGATGAACACTGAAGCTTTCTTT. Translating gives CASSELQTGMNTEAFF.